This T cell receptor beta chain originates from a study of blood T cell repertoires in COVID-19. In the study overall: COVID-19 samples collected from the United States, Italy and Spain covered acute and convalescent phases. T cells, B-cell-depleted T cells, or PBMCs provided the cDNA or gDNA that served as material.

In the study's own analysis: Amplifying reference gene primers gave estimates of nucleated cell counts. Method: immunoSEQ multiplex PCR; TCRdb's copy keeps in-frame clones and lacks some. D and trimming come from the DNA, and the V and J calls and clone size come from that table. Among about 110,000 clones listed, 88% were seen once. This CDR3 comprises 20 residues. Looked up from germline, CDR1 is MDHEN and CDR2 is SYDVKM. Trimming stripped 1 base from V and 0 bases from J, with 25 bases between. The sequence was obtained from a human donor in a cohort sampled during active COVID-19. The genes are TRBV28 and TRBJ2-7; D perhaps matches TRBD1 (8 bases). The sequencing input was peripheral blood. The CDR3 DNA follows: TGTGCCAGCAGTTTATTCCCCCGGGCTAGACAGGGGACTACCTCCTACGAGCAGTACTTC. It translates to CASSLFPRARQGTTSYEQYF.